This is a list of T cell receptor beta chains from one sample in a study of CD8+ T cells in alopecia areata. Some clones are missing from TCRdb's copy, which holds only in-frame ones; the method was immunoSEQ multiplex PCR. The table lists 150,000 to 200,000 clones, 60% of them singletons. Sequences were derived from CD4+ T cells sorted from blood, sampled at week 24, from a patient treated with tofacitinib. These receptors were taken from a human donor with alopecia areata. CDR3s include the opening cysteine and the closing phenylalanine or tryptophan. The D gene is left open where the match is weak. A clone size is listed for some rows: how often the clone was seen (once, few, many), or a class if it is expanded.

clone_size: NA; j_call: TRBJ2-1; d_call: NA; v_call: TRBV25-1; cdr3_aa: CASSGRGLYNEQFF; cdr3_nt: TGTGCCAGCAGTGGACGGGGGCTTTACAATGAGCAGTTCTTC
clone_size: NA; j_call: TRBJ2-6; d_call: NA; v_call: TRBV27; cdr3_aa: CASSLRHSGANVLTF; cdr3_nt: TGTGCCAGCAGCCTGAGGCACTCTGGGGCCAACGTCCTGACTTTC
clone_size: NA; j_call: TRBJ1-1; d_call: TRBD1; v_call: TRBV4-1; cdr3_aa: CASRQPGQRQTEAFF; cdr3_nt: TGCGCCAGCAGACAGCCGGGACAGCGGCAAACTGAAGCTTTCTTT
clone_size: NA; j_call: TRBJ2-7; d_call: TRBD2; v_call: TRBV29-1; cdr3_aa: CSVEIAGGSEQYF; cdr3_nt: TGCAGCGTTGAAATAGCGGGGGGGTCCGAGCAGTACTTC
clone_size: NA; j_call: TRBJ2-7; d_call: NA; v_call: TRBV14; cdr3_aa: CASSQELTASLHEQYF; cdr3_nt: TGTGCCAGCAGCCAAGAATTAACAGCGTCTCTCCACGAGCAGTACTTC
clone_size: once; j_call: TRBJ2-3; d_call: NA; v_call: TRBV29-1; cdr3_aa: CSVEGLGADYSTDTQYF; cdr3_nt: TGCAGCGTTGAAGGGCTGGGAGCGGATTATAGCACAGATACGCAGTATTTT
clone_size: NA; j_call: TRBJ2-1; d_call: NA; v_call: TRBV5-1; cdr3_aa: CASSLIRGPYNEQFF; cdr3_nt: TGCGCCAGCAGCTTGATCCGGGGTCCCTACAATGAGCAGTTCTTC
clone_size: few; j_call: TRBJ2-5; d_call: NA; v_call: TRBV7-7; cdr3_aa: CASSRGQKETQYF; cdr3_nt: TGTGCCAGCAGTCGAGGACAGAAAGAGACCCAGTACTTC
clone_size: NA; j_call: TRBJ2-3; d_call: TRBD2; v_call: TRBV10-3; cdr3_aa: CAISEGLAGPTDTQYF; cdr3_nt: TGTGCCATCAGTGAGGGACTAGCGGGGCCCACAGATACGCAGTATTTT
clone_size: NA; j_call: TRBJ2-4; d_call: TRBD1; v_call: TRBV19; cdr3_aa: CASSAGQGNIQYF; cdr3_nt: TGTGCCAGTAGCGCGGGACAGGGGAACATTCAGTACTTC